This is a list of T cell receptor beta chains from one sample in a study of blood T cells in healthy people across ages. In TCRdb, the 5' RACE reads were re-called with MiXCR into one record per CDR3 protein. The data hold roughly 1.7 million distinct CDR3 sequences, with roughly 32% observed a single time. Input material: blood. These receptor sequences come from a woman aged 25-40 years in good health. Each CDR3 is given with its conserved first and last residue. The D gene is left open where the match is weak. Rows give clone size only sometimes, using once, few, many, or a class for an expanded clone.

len | d_gene | j_gene | abundance | v_gene | CDR3aa | CDR3nt
14 | . | TRBJ1-1 | . | TRBV29-1 | CSVGGPGLITEAFF | TGCAGCGTTGGAGGGCCAGGGCTGATCACTGAAGCTTTCTTT
15 | TRBD2 | TRBJ2-1 | . | TRBV20-1 | CSARDRGLAGNEQFF | TGCAGTGCTAGAGATAGGGGACTAGCGGGCAATGAGCAGTTCTTC
15 | . | TRBJ1-5 | . | TRBV6-6 | CASSVGRRGDQPQHF | TGTGCCAGCAGTGTGGGAAGGCGCGGGGATCAGCCCCAGCATTTT
18 | TRBD1 | TRBJ2-5 | few | TRBV7-6 | CASSLEGTGVFEEETQYF | TGTGCCAGCAGCTTAGAAGGGACAGGGGTCTTTGAGGAAGAGACCCAGTACTTC
15 | . | TRBJ2-7 | . | TRBV9 | CASSGGDFGSYEQYF | TGTGCCAGCAGCGGGGGGGATTTCGGTTCCTACGAGCAGTACTTC
15 | . | TRBJ1-2 | few | TRBV27 | CASSLSFPVNYGYTF | TGTGCCAGCAGTTTATCGTTTCCAGTGAACTATGGCTACACCTTC
15 | . | TRBJ2-7 | . | TRBV24-1 | CATSDPRDGNYEQYF | TGTGCCACCAGTGACCCCCGGGACGGAAACTACGAGCAGTACTTC
12 | . | TRBJ2-7 | . | TRBV12-3/TRBV12-4 | CASSLSSGRQYF | TGTGCCAGCAGTTTATCTTCGGGCAGGCAGTACTTC
17 | TRBD1 | TRBJ2-3 | . | TRBV27 | CASRGLARGQGTDTQYF | TGTGCCAGCAGAGGGCTGGCTAGAGGACAGGGCACAGATACGCAGTATTTT
15 | TRBD2 | TRBJ2-3 | . | TRBV28 | CASSPPGGRVDTQYF | TGTGCCAGCAGCCCCCCTGGCGGGAGGGTGGATACGCAGTATTTT
14 | . | TRBJ2-1 | few | TRBV9 | CASSRHLDYNEQFF | TGTGCCAGCAGCCGACACTTAGATTACAATGAGCAGTTCTTC
15 | TRBD2 | TRBJ2-7 | . | TRBV5-1 | CASSLVLAGNYEQYF | TGCGCCAGCAGCTTGGTACTAGCGGGGAACTACGAGCAGTACTTC
14 | . | TRBJ1-1 | many | TRBV7-9 | CASSLLSGNTEAFF | TGTGCCAGCAGCTTACTAAGTGGGAACACTGAAGCTTTCTTT
15 | TRBD1 | TRBJ2-1 | many | TRBV29-1 | CSVDPGTGMANEQFF | TGCAGCGTTGATCCCGGGACAGGGATGGCAAATGAGCAGTTCTTC
14 | . | TRBJ1-1 | . | TRBV7-2 | CAGSLDSTNTEAFF | TGTGCCGGCAGCTTAGATTCGACGAACACTGAAGCTTTCTTT
15 | . | TRBJ2-5 | . | TRBV24-1 | CATSDSGHMQETQYF | TGTGCCACCAGTGATTCGGGACATATGCAAGAGACCCAGTACTTC
15 | TRBD2 | TRBJ2-3 | . | TRBV12-3/TRBV12-4 | CASSFSSGSSDTQYF | TGTGCCAGCAGTTTCAGTAGCGGGAGTTCAGATACGCAGTATTTT
16 | . | TRBJ1-2 | few | TRBV3-1 | CASSHRQSDFPNGYTF | TGTGCCAGCAGCCATCGACAGTCCGATTTCCCCAATGGCTACACCTTC
14 | TRBD1 | TRBJ2-7 | many | TRBV20-1 | CSARGGTGSIEQYF | TGCAGTGCTAGGGGGGGGACAGGGTCCATCGAGCAGTACTTC
16 | TRBD2 | TRBJ2-3 | . | TRBV3-1 | CASSQIAGGRGDTQYF | TGTGCCAGCAGCCAAATAGCGGGGGGTCGGGGAGATACGCAGTATTTT
18 | . | TRBJ2-3 | few | TRBV4-2 | CASSQEPEGSEGTDTQYF | TGTGCCAGCAGCCAAGAGCCCGAAGGCAGCGAGGGCACAGATACGCAGTATTTT
16 | TRBD1 | TRBJ1-1 | few | TRBV7-9 | CASSLRDRGLNTEAFF | TGTGCCAGCAGCCTCCGGGACAGGGGTCTGAACACTGAAGCTTTCTTT
15 | . | TRBJ1-2 | . | TRBV3-1 | CASSQDRQPRNGYTF | TGTGCCAGCAGCCAAGATCGACAACCACGGAATGGCTACACCTTC
17 | TRBD2 | TRBJ2-5 | . | TRBV27 | CASSPGLAGGPRETQYF | TGTGCCAGCAGTCCAGGACTAGCGGGAGGGCCGAGAGAGACCCAGTACTTC
16 | . | TRBJ2-1 | few | TRBV14 | CASSQALPGDYNEQFF | TGTGCCAGCAGCCAAGCTTTACCGGGGGACTACAATGAGCAGTTCTTC
13 | . | TRBJ2-3 | . | TRBV12-3/TRBV12-4 | CASSRTGRDTQYF | TGTGCCAGCAGTCGGACCGGACGGGATACGCAGTATTTT
15 | TRBD2 | TRBJ2-7 | many | TRBV4-2 | CASSQLTSGRGEQYF | TGTGCCAGCAGCCAACTGACTAGCGGGAGGGGCGAGCAGTACTTC
15 | TRBD1 | TRBJ1-1 | few | TRBV11-2 | CASSSGQGWDTEAFF | TGTGCCAGCAGCTCGGGACAGGGTTGGGACACTGAAGCTTTCTTT